Following are 10 T cell receptor beta chains from one sample sequenced in a study of blood T cell repertoires in COVID-19. Clones were sequenced by immunoSEQ multiplex PCR, and TCRdb holds only the in-frame ones, with some missing. This table holds 20,000 to 30,000 clones, over 75% found once. Sequencing was done on a sample of peripheral blood. These receptors were obtained from an older woman with COVID-19, enrolled during active disease.

The CDR3 reads CASSITSGTGGLGGYTF. The CDR3 DNA is TGTGCCAGTAGTATTACCTCCGGGACAGGGGGCCTAGGGGGCTACACCTTC. This chain joins TRBV19 and TRBJ1-2; 12 positions match TRBD1. J was trimmed by 8 bases and V by 3 bases; bases with no gene match: 13. The CDR3 totals 17 residues. Germline CDR1 LNHDA, CDR2 SQIVND (reference sequence).

This chain joins TRBV7-2 and TRBJ2-7, with a possible D match to TRBD1 (6 bases). CDR3 length: 15 amino acids. V was cut by 1 base and J by 2 bases, with 12 bases left in between. Germline V CDR1 and CDR2: SGHTA, FQGNSA. CDR3 region: CASSLDGTPPYEQYF. CDR3 in DNA: TGTGCCAGCAGCTTAGACGGGACACCACCCTACGAGCAGTACTTC.

V usage is TRBV6-5 and J usage is TRBJ2-1; 8 nucleotides align to TRBD2. The germline V gene has CDR1 MNHEY and CDR2 SVGAGI. This CDR3 contains 14 residues. The junction had 9 bases not matched to a gene; V was cut back by 7 bases and J by 7 bases. The CDR3 DNA reads TGTGCCAGCACCAGGGGACTAGAGTTTAATGAGCAGTTCTTC. Its protein is CASTRGLEFNEQFF.

The sample holds one count of this clone. The chain uses TRBV6-5 and TRBJ1-5; 7 nucleotides match TRBD1. Unmatched junction bases numbered 9, after V lost 8 bases and J lost 5 bases. The length of the CDR3 is 14 residues. Germline CDR1 reads MNHEY; CDR2 reads SVGAGI. The CDR3 loop is CASRWTGGDQPQHF. DNA of the CDR3: TGTGCCAGCCGTTGGACAGGCGGAGATCAGCCCCAGCATTTT.

In this sample, this clone turned up once. V gene TRBV5-1 combines with J gene TRBJ1-2; D call uncertain. In germline, CDR1 is SGHRS, CDR2 YFSETQ. CDR3 length equals 12 residues. V was shortened by 0 bases and J by 8 bases, with 8 bases between the two germline ends. CDR3 protein: CASSLERVGYTF. The CDR3 DNA reads as TGCGCCAGCAGCTTGGAGCGGGTAGGCTACACCTTC.

This clone was seen more than once but under ten times. J is TRBJ1-6 and V is TRBV5-1; tentative D call: TRBD1 (5 bases). The CDR3 loop spans 15 amino acids. V shed 4 bases and J shed 10 bases, with 18 bases lying between them. Germline V gene data show CDR1 as SGHRS and CDR2 as YFSETQ. The CDR3 region is CASSLRVRGESPLHF. CDR3 coding DNA: TGCGCCAGCAGCCTACGGGTTCGGGGGGAGTCACCCCTCCACTTT. The whole variable domain, remainder taken from reference TRBV5-1 and TRBJ1-6, is KAGVTQTPRYLIKTRGQQVTLSCSPISGHRSVSWYQQTPGQGLQFLFEYFSETQRNKGNFPGRFSGRQFSNSRSEMNVSTLELGDSALYLCASSLRVRGESPLHFGNGTRLTVT.

This rearrangement joins TRBV2 to TRBJ1-5; 10 bases are shared with TRBD1. The J segment lost 2 bases and the V segment lost 6 bases, leaving 4 bases of the junction unmatched. The CDR3 length is 15 residues. CDR1 SNHLY and CDR2 FYNNEI come from the germline V gene. The CDR3 DNA is TGTGCCAGCAGGACAGGACAGGGGGGCAATCAGCCCCAGCATTTT. Residues: CASRTGQGGNQPQHF. The variable domain in full, with the rest retrieved from reference TRBV2 and TRBJ1-5, is EPEVTQTPSHQVTQMGQEVILRCVPISNHLYFYWYRQILGQKVEFLVSFYNNEISEKSEIFDDQFSVERPDGSNFTLKIRSTKLEDSAMYFCASRTGQGGNQPQHFGDGTRLSIL.

The rearrangement uses TRBV7-3 and TRBJ2-4, with 7 positions matching TRBD2. Germline trimming cut 5 bases from V and 10 bases from J; bases unmatched to any gene: 11. CDR1 is SGHTA, CDR2 FQGTGA, per germline. The CDR3 loop spans 14 amino acids. The CDR3 DNA is TGTGCCAGCAGCCTCACGGGGCTAGCGGATATTCAGTACTTC. Protein: CASSLTGLADIQYF.

This sequence joins TRBV6-6 and TRBJ1-3; D perhaps matches TRBD1 (5 bases). Trimming removed 8 bases at V and 4 bases at J, with 12 bases between. The CDR3 loop spans 13 amino acids. Germline V gene lookup returns CDR1 MNHNY and CDR2 SVGAGI (reference sequence). The CDR3 sequence: CASGADDGNTIYF. For the CDR3, the DNA is TGTGCCAGCGGGGCGGATGACGGAAACACCATATATTTT.

This chain links TRBV29-1 with TRBJ2-5; tentative D call: TRBD2 (6 bases). CDR3 size: 16 residues. Germline CDR1 reads SQVTM; CDR2 reads ANQGSEA. The V and J ends lost 4 bases and 4 bases respectively, with 22 bases between them. The CDR3 reads CSVVWAGGKVLETQYF. In DNA, the CDR3 is TGCAGCGTTGTTTGGGCTGGCGGGAAGGTCCTAGAGACCCAGTACTTC.